The rows below give T cell receptor beta chains drawn from one sample of a study of blood T cell repertoires in COVID-19. Repertoires were generated with immunoSEQ multiplex PCR, while TCRdb's copy carries only in-frame clones and drops some. The sample lists more than 150,000 clones, 86% occurring once. Sequencing was done on a sample of peripheral blood. All receptors come from a man between 60 and 70 years old with acute or convalescent COVID-19. CDR3s include the opening cysteine and the closing phenylalanine or tryptophan. The D gene is left open where the match is weak. Clone size, where shown, is once, few, many, or a class for clones that have expanded.

CDR3aa	CDR3nt	v_gene	j_gene	abundance	d_gene
CAISPTGVNGYTF	TGTGCCATCAGTCCCACAGGGGTGAATGGCTACACCTTC	TRBV10-3	TRBJ1-2	NA	TRBD1
CASSYVTGGNTEAFF	TGCGCCAGCAGTTACGTAACAGGTGGTAACACTGAAGCTTTCTTT	TRBV5-1	TRBJ1-1	NA	NA
CASSLDNMSSGANVLTF	TGTGCCAGCAGTTTGGACAATATGAGCTCTGGGGCCAACGTCCTGACTTTC	TRBV28	TRBJ2-6	NA	NA
CASLPLWASGAYEQYF	TGTGCCAGCCTCCCCCTCTGGGCTAGCGGGGCGTACGAGCAGTACTTC	TRBV27	TRBJ2-7	NA	TRBD2
CASSLGGEGGTQYF	TGTGCCAGCAGCTTGGGGGGCGAAGGGGGTACGCAGTATTTT	TRBV5-4	TRBJ2-3	NA	NA
CASSDDRNEKLFF	TGCGCCAGTTCCGACGACAGGAATGAAAAACTGTTTTTT	TRBV5-1	TRBJ1-4	NA	NA
CASSVNLRDRENTIYF	TGTGCCAGCAGCGTTAACCTCCGGGACAGGGAAAACACCATATATTTT	TRBV9	TRBJ1-3	NA	TRBD1
CSVEGEDGSTYGYTF	TGCAGCGTTGAAGGGGAGGACGGTTCCACCTATGGCTACACCTTC	TRBV29-1	TRBJ1-2	NA	NA
CASDLWTGGSEAFF	TGTGCCAGCGACCTATGGACAGGGGGCTCTGAAGCTTTCTTT	TRBV7-2	TRBJ1-1	NA	TRBD1
CASLDRIGSPLHF	TGTGCCAGCCTGGACAGGATCGGTTCACCCCTCCACTTT	TRBV28	TRBJ1-6	once	TRBD1
CASSRQGLGYGYTF	TGTGCCAGCAGTCGACAGGGGCTGGGCTATGGCTACACCTTC	TRBV14	TRBJ1-2	NA	TRBD1
CASSQDPRTGGLMNTEAFF	TGTGCCAGCAGCCAAGATCCCAGGACAGGGGGCCTCATGAACACTGAAGCTTTCTTT	TRBV3-1/TRBV3-2	TRBJ1-1	NA	TRBD1
CASNRGTAGGYTF	TGTGCCAGCAATAGAGGGACAGCGGGTGGCTACACCTTC	TRBV12-3/TRBV12-4	TRBJ1-2	NA	TRBD1
CASKEQGFENTEAFF	TGTGCCAGCAAGGAACAGGGGTTTGAGAACACTGAAGCTTTCTTT	TRBV28	TRBJ1-1	NA	TRBD1
CASSYGGGGTDTQYF	TGTGCCAGTAGTTATGGGGGAGGAGGCACAGATACGCAGTATTTT	TRBV19	TRBJ2-3	NA	NA
CASSPRQGEGYGYTF	TGTGCCAGCAGTCCTAGACAGGGGGAGGGCTATGGCTACACCTTC	TRBV27	TRBJ1-2	NA	TRBD1
CASSLRSTDTQYF	TGTGCCAGCAGTTTGCGATCCACAGATACGCAGTATTTT	TRBV28	TRBJ2-3	NA	NA
CASCPGLHSYEQYF	TGTGCCAGCTGCCCGGGACTACACTCCTACGAGCAGTACTTC	TRBV6-5	TRBJ2-7	NA	TRBD2
CASSRGGVYQPQHF	TGTGCCAGCAGTCGCGGGGGCGTGTATCAGCCCCAGCATTTT	TRBV2	TRBJ1-5	few	NA
CASSFGQGGSTYEQYF	TGTGCCAGCAGCTTCGGACAGGGAGGATCAACCTACGAGCAGTACTTC	TRBV7-9	TRBJ2-7	NA	TRBD1
CASSSWDRGNQPQHF	TGTGCCAGCAGTTCTTGGGACAGGGGCAATCAGCCCCAGCATTTT	TRBV27	TRBJ1-5	once	TRBD1
CASSPRGQGSGELFF	TGTGCCAGCAGCCCTAGGGGACAGGGAAGCGGGGAGCTGTTTTTT	TRBV5-4	TRBJ2-2	NA	TRBD1
CASREGGTSTGELFF	TGCGCCAGCCGAGAGGGCGGGACTAGCACCGGGGAGCTGTTTTTT	TRBV5-1	TRBJ2-2	NA	TRBD2
CASSDRSGNQPQHF	TGTGCCAGTAGCGACAGATCTGGGAATCAGCCCCAGCATTTT	TRBV19	TRBJ1-5	NA	NA
CASSQVRTANTEAFF	TGTGCCAGCAGCCAAGTACGGACAGCTAACACTGAAGCTTTCTTT	TRBV3-1/TRBV3-2	TRBJ1-1	NA	NA
CASGRGTGELFF	TGTGCCAGCGGCAGGGGAACCGGGGAGCTGTTTTTT	TRBV28	TRBJ2-2	NA	NA
CASNLKGRVKAGELFF	TGCGCCAGCAATCTAAAGGGCAGGGTGAAAGCCGGGGAGCTGTTTTTT	TRBV10-1	TRBJ2-2	NA	NA
CASSLGSGQRDYTF	TGTGCCAGCAGCTTAGGTTCAGGACAGAGGGACTACACCTTC	TRBV7-9	TRBJ1-2	NA	NA
CAWAWDTDEQFF	TGTGCCTGGGCCTGGGACACAGATGAGCAGTTCTTC	TRBV30	TRBJ2-1	NA	NA
CASSLKSGEGLEAFF	TGTGCCAGCAGCTTAAAATCAGGGGAAGGCCTAGAGGCTTTCTTT	TRBV7-3	TRBJ1-1	many	NA
CASGFSSGAGHGYTF	TGTGCTAGTGGTTTTTCATCAGGGGCGGGTCATGGCTACACCTTC	TRBV12-5	TRBJ1-2	NA	NA
CASSPLAGELFF	TGTGCCAGCAGCCCCCTAGCGGGGGAGCTGTTTTTT	TRBV11-2	TRBJ2-2	NA	NA
CSVARTGTEKLFF	TGCAGCGTCGCACGGACAGGTACCGAAAAACTGTTTTTT	TRBV29-1	TRBJ1-4	NA	TRBD1
CASTLGGGLGDWAFF	TGTGCCAGCACCCTCGGGGGGGGCCTCGGGGATTGGGCTTTCTTT	TRBV7-9	TRBJ1-1	NA	NA
CASSPAGTGSIYEQYF	TGTGCCAGCTCACCCGCCGGAACCGGGAGTATCTACGAGCAGTACTTC	TRBV18	TRBJ2-7	NA	NA
CASSQDLGQPQHF	TGTGCCAGCAGCCAAGATCTTGGCCAGCCCCAGCATTTT	TRBV3-1/TRBV3-2	TRBJ1-5	NA	NA
CASSLVIRATQYF	TGTGCCAGCAGCTTGGTCATCAGGGCCACCCAGTACTTC	TRBV5-5	TRBJ2-5	NA	NA
CASSEVRGGWYEQYF	TGTGCCAGCAGTGAAGTTCGAGGGGGCTGGTACGAGCAGTACTTC	TRBV6-1	TRBJ2-7	few	TRBD1
CASGEEGASIADTQYF	TGCGCCAGCGGGGAGGAAGGGGCTAGTATCGCAGATACGCAGTATTTT	TRBV10-2	TRBJ2-3	NA	NA
CASSSPPGGRDTEAFF	TGTGCCAGCAGCTCGCCACCAGGGGGTCGGGACACTGAAGCTTTCTTT	TRBV7-9	TRBJ1-1	once	TRBD1
CASRGGQSGSPLHF	TGTGCTAGCAGGGGGGGACAGTCGGGTTCACCCCTCCACTTT	TRBV28	TRBJ1-6	NA	TRBD1
CASSFLAGDKNEQYF	TGTGCCAGCAGTTTTCTAGCGGGAGATAAAAACGAGCAGTACTTC	TRBV28	TRBJ2-7	NA	TRBD2
CASRGTGGREPQHF	TGTGCCAGCAGAGGGACAGGGGGGCGAGAGCCCCAGCATTTT	TRBV28	TRBJ1-5	NA	TRBD1
CASSHQRGPWETQYF	TGCGCCAGCAGCCACCAAAGGGGGCCCTGGGAGACCCAGTACTTC	TRBV4-1	TRBJ2-5	once	TRBD1
CASSEQTGVKEKLFF	TGTGCCAGTAGTGAGCAGACAGGGGTGAAGGAAAAACTGTTTTTT	TRBV19	TRBJ1-4	NA	TRBD1
CASSFSGLNYGYTF	TGCGCCAGCAGCTTCAGTGGACTGAATTATGGCTACACCTTC	TRBV5-1	TRBJ1-2	NA	NA
CASSLAVRGQETQYF	TGTGCCAGCAGCTTGGCCGTCAGGGGGCAAGAGACCCAGTACTTC	TRBV5-4	TRBJ2-5	NA	TRBD1
CTSSQETRLARNEQFF	TGCACCAGCAGCCAGGAGACCAGACTAGCGCGAAATGAGCAGTTCTTC	TRBV1	TRBJ2-1	NA	NA
CASAGGPVGELFF	TGTGCCAGCGCCGGAGGGCCTGTCGGGGAGCTGTTTTTT	TRBV6-5	TRBJ2-2	NA	NA
CASSPALGGGEETQYF	TGTGCCAGCAGCCCCGCCCTGGGGGGAGGGGAAGAGACCCAGTACTTC	TRBV9	TRBJ2-5	NA	TRBD2
CSAASTGRGYTF	TGCAGCGCTGCCTCGACAGGTAGAGGCTACACCTTC	TRBV29-1	TRBJ1-2	NA	NA
CASSLRGGRNTGELFF	TGTGCCAGTAGTCTCCGTGGAGGAAGGAACACCGGGGAGCTGTTTTTT	TRBV19	TRBJ2-2	NA	NA
CSASLPTGGYEQFF	TGCAGTGCTAGTCTCCCGACGGGGGGATATGAGCAGTTCTTC	TRBV20-1	TRBJ2-1	NA	TRBD2
CASSAQGYGEQFF	TGTGCCAGCAGCGCACAGGGATATGGAGAGCAGTTCTTC	TRBV9	TRBJ2-1	NA	NA
CASSETGRYGYTF	TGTGCCAGTAGTGAAACAGGCCGCTATGGCTACACCTTC	TRBV19	TRBJ1-2	NA	NA